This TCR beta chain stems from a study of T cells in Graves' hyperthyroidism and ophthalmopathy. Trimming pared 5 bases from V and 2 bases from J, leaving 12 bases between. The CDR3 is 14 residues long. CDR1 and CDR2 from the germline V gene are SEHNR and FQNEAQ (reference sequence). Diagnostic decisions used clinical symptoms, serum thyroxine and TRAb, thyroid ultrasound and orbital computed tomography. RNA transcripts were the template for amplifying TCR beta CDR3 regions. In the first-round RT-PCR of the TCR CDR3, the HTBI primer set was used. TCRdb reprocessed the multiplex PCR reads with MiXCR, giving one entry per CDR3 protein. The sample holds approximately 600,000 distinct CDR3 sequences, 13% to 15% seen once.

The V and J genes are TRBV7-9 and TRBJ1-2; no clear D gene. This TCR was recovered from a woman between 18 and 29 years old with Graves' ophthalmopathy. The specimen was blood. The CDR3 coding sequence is TGTGCCAGCAGCCCGGCGCAGGTCAACTATGGCTACACCTTC. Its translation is CASSPAQVNYGYTF.